These T cell receptor beta chains were read from a single sample in a study of cytomegalovirus exposure and HLA in healthy donors. Profiling relied on immunoSEQ multiplex PCR, and the TCRdb table lists in-frame clones only, not all of them. The table lists about 130,000 clones, about 74% of them singletons. The sample was PBMCs. All receptors come from a woman between 45 and 60 years old in good health and CMV-seropositive. CDR3s include the opening cysteine and the closing phenylalanine or tryptophan. A D gene is named only where the DNA matches it firmly. Where a row states a size, it is once, few, many or the class of an expanded clone; other rows omit it.

cdr3_aa: CATATGYTEAFF
cdr3_nt: TGTGCCACCGCGACAGGCTACACTGAAGCTTTCTTT
d_call: .
j_call: TRBJ1-1
clone_size: .
v_call: TRBV19

cdr3_aa: CASSLAALNTEAFF
cdr3_nt: TGTGCCAGCAGCTTGGCGGCTCTGAACACTGAAGCTTTCTTT
d_call: .
j_call: TRBJ1-1
clone_size: .
v_call: TRBV7-9

cdr3_aa: CASRKGDNSPLHF
cdr3_nt: TGTGCCAGCCGAAAGGGGGATAATTCACCCCTCCACTTT
d_call: .
j_call: TRBJ1-6
clone_size: .
v_call: TRBV27

cdr3_aa: CSARLEEGLYGYPF
cdr3_nt: TGCAGCGCCCGCTTGGAGGAGGGGCTCTATGGCTACCCCTTC
d_call: .
j_call: TRBJ1-2
clone_size: .
v_call: TRBV29-1

cdr3_aa: CASSFQGPGNGYTF
cdr3_nt: TGCGCCAGCAGCTTTCAGGGGCCGGGGAACGGCTACACCTTC
d_call: .
j_call: TRBJ1-2
clone_size: .
v_call: TRBV5-1

cdr3_aa: CASSLGGTSGSNEQFF
cdr3_nt: TGCGCCAGCAGCTTGGGTGGGACTAGCGGGAGCAATGAGCAGTTCTTC
d_call: TRBD2
j_call: TRBJ2-1
clone_size: few
v_call: TRBV5-1

cdr3_aa: CASSVGGLAGYNEQFF
cdr3_nt: TGTGCCAGCAGCGTAGGGGGACTAGCCGGCTACAATGAGCAGTTCTTC
d_call: TRBD2
j_call: TRBJ2-1
clone_size: .
v_call: TRBV9

cdr3_aa: CATLQDSGANVLTF
cdr3_nt: TGTGCCACCCTACAGGACTCTGGGGCCAACGTCCTGACTTTC
d_call: .
j_call: TRBJ2-6
clone_size: .
v_call: TRBV10-3

cdr3_aa: CACIGAYEQYF
cdr3_nt: TGTGCCTGCATCGGAGCCTACGAGCAGTACTTC
d_call: .
j_call: TRBJ2-7
clone_size: .
v_call: TRBV30

cdr3_aa: CASSPPRAIGGQPQHF
cdr3_nt: TGTGCCAGCTCACCCCCCCGGGCCATAGGGGGCCAGCCCCAGCATTTT
d_call: TRBD1
j_call: TRBJ1-5
clone_size: .
v_call: TRBV18

cdr3_aa: CASSGSIGGPEQYF
cdr3_nt: TGTGCCAGCAGCGGCTCTATTGGAGGGCCCGAGCAGTACTTC
d_call: .
j_call: TRBJ2-7
clone_size: .
v_call: TRBV9

cdr3_aa: CASSFPRSGANVLTF
cdr3_nt: TGCGCCAGCAGCTTTCCCCGCTCTGGGGCCAACGTCCTGACTTTC
d_call: .
j_call: TRBJ2-6
clone_size: .
v_call: TRBV5-1

cdr3_aa: CASSESRARGPNEKLFF
cdr3_nt: TGTGCCAGCAGTGAATCGAGGGCGCGGGGTCCTAATGAAAAACTGTTTTTT
d_call: .
j_call: TRBJ1-4
clone_size: few
v_call: TRBV25-1

cdr3_aa: CASSGQGGTEAFF
cdr3_nt: TGCGCCAGCAGCGGACAGGGAGGGACTGAAGCTTTCTTT
d_call: TRBD1
j_call: TRBJ1-1
clone_size: .
v_call: TRBV10-1

cdr3_aa: CASRGIRGWDQPQHF
cdr3_nt: TGTGCCAGCCGAGGGATCCGGGGGTGGGATCAGCCCCAGCATTTT
d_call: .
j_call: TRBJ1-5
clone_size: .
v_call: TRBV27

cdr3_aa: CASSLDQGRGANEQFF
cdr3_nt: TGTGCCAGCAGCTTAGACCAGGGAAGGGGTGCAAATGAGCAGTTCTTC
d_call: .
j_call: TRBJ2-1
clone_size: .
v_call: TRBV7-2

cdr3_aa: CASSYGGGFEQYF
cdr3_nt: TGTGCCAGCAGTTACGGTGGGGGCTTCGAGCAGTACTTC
d_call: .
j_call: TRBJ2-7
clone_size: .
v_call: TRBV6-5

cdr3_aa: CASSLVAGTQYF
cdr3_nt: TGTGCCAGCAGCTTGGTCGCGGGGACCCAGTACTTC
d_call: .
j_call: TRBJ2-5
clone_size: .
v_call: TRBV5-6

cdr3_aa: CAWSPGDGYTF
cdr3_nt: TGTGCCTGGAGTCCCGGGGATGGCTACACCTTC
d_call: .
j_call: TRBJ1-2
clone_size: .
v_call: TRBV30

cdr3_aa: CAWRLSGGGGNEQFF
cdr3_nt: TGTGCCTGGAGATTGAGCGGGGGCGGAGGGAATGAGCAGTTCTTC
d_call: TRBD2
j_call: TRBJ2-1
clone_size: .
v_call: TRBV30

cdr3_aa: CASSLDYRGQETQYF
cdr3_nt: TGCGCCAGCAGCTTGGACTACCGGGGTCAAGAGACCCAGTACTTC
d_call: .
j_call: TRBJ2-5
clone_size: .
v_call: TRBV5-1

cdr3_aa: CASSLRREETQYF
cdr3_nt: TGTGCCAGCAGTTTACGGAGGGAAGAGACCCAGTACTTC
d_call: .
j_call: TRBJ2-5
clone_size: once
v_call: TRBV6-5

cdr3_aa: CASCQDGAASGADEQYF
cdr3_nt: TGTGCCAGCTGCCAAGATGGTGCGGCTAGCGGGGCCGACGAGCAGTACTTC
d_call: TRBD2
j_call: TRBJ2-7
clone_size: .
v_call: TRBV4-2

cdr3_aa: CASSSTLTGGQETQYF
cdr3_nt: TGTGCCAGCAGCTCTACGTTGACAGGGGGCCAAGAGACCCAGTACTTC
d_call: TRBD1
j_call: TRBJ2-5
clone_size: .
v_call: TRBV7-2

cdr3_aa: CASSSTSGGAFEQYF
cdr3_nt: TGTGCCAGCAGCTCGACTAGCGGGGGGGCGTTCGAGCAGTACTTC
d_call: TRBD2
j_call: TRBJ2-7
clone_size: .
v_call: TRBV7-2

cdr3_aa: CASSFGGRNTEAFF
cdr3_nt: TGTGCCAGCAGCTTTGGAGGGAGGAACACTGAAGCTTTCTTT
d_call: .
j_call: TRBJ1-1
clone_size: .
v_call: TRBV7-9

cdr3_aa: CASSHPGQGTVGELFF
cdr3_nt: TGCGCCAGCAGCCATCCGGGACAGGGAACGGTCGGGGAGCTGTTTTTT
d_call: TRBD1
j_call: TRBJ2-2
clone_size: .
v_call: TRBV5-1

cdr3_aa: CASSEQGNEKLFF
cdr3_nt: TGTGCCAGCAGTGAACAGGGTAATGAAAAACTGTTTTTT
d_call: .
j_call: TRBJ1-4
clone_size: few
v_call: TRBV6-1

cdr3_aa: CASSLAGQGFHQPQHF
cdr3_nt: TGTGCCAGCAGTTTAGCGGGACAGGGGTTCCATCAGCCCCAGCATTTT
d_call: TRBD1
j_call: TRBJ1-5
clone_size: .
v_call: TRBV27

cdr3_aa: CASTARGSSGANVLTF
cdr3_nt: TGTGCCAGTACGGCCAGGGGAAGCTCTGGGGCCAACGTCCTGACTTTC
d_call: .
j_call: TRBJ2-6
clone_size: few
v_call: TRBV19

cdr3_aa: CASSLDSRLDTQYF
cdr3_nt: TGTGCCAGCAGCTTAGATTCTCGACTAGACACGCAGTATTTT
d_call: .
j_call: TRBJ2-3
clone_size: .
v_call: TRBV11-3

cdr3_aa: CASGGPSGTQYF
cdr3_nt: TGTGCTAGTGGTGGCCCTAGTGGTACGCAGTATTTT
d_call: .
j_call: TRBJ2-3
clone_size: few
v_call: TRBV12-5

cdr3_aa: CASRSTPNYGYTF
cdr3_nt: TGTGCCAGCAGATCGACTCCTAACTATGGCTACACCTTC
d_call: .
j_call: TRBJ1-2
clone_size: .
v_call: TRBV2

cdr3_aa: CACEGDASYEQYF
cdr3_nt: TGTGCCTGTGAGGGGGACGCCTCCTACGAGCAGTACTTC
d_call: .
j_call: TRBJ2-7
clone_size: few
v_call: TRBV6-8

cdr3_aa: CASSETTGVGTEAFF
cdr3_nt: TGTGCCAGCAGTGAAACAACAGGGGTTGGCACTGAAGCTTTCTTT
d_call: TRBD1
j_call: TRBJ1-1
clone_size: once
v_call: TRBV6-1

cdr3_aa: CASSPREDTEAFF
cdr3_nt: TGTGCCAGCAGCCCCAGGGAGGACACTGAAGCTTTCTTT
d_call: .
j_call: TRBJ1-1
clone_size: .
v_call: TRBV2

cdr3_aa: CASGQPSNEKLFF
cdr3_nt: TGTGCCTCAGGACAGCCTTCTAATGAAAAACTGTTTTTT
d_call: .
j_call: TRBJ1-4
clone_size: .
v_call: TRBV10-3

cdr3_aa: CASSEARGYEQFF
cdr3_nt: TGTGCCAGCAGTGAAGCCCGGGGGTATGAGCAGTTCTTC
d_call: .
j_call: TRBJ2-1
clone_size: .
v_call: TRBV6-1

cdr3_aa: CASNNGGFTDTQYF
cdr3_nt: TGTGCCAGCAATAACGGGGGGTTCACAGATACGCAGTATTTT
d_call: TRBD2
j_call: TRBJ2-3
clone_size: .
v_call: TRBV9

cdr3_aa: CASSQGAGGGSPLHF
cdr3_nt: TGTGCCAGCAGCCAAGGGGCAGGGGGAGGCTCACCCCTCCACTTT
d_call: TRBD1
j_call: TRBJ1-6
clone_size: .
v_call: TRBV14

cdr3_aa: CASSPTGEETQYF
cdr3_nt: TGTGCCAGCTCGCCGACAGGGGAAGAGACCCAGTACTTC
d_call: TRBD1
j_call: TRBJ2-5
clone_size: .
v_call: TRBV18

cdr3_aa: CASSQTESANEKLFF
cdr3_nt: TGCGCCAGCAGCCAGACAGAATCCGCTAATGAAAAACTGTTTTTT
d_call: .
j_call: TRBJ1-4
clone_size: .
v_call: TRBV4-1

cdr3_aa: CASKVKQESEKLFF
cdr3_nt: TGTGCCAGCAAAGTAAAACAGGAGAGTGAAAAACTGTTTTTT
d_call: .
j_call: TRBJ1-4
clone_size: .
v_call: TRBV6-5

cdr3_aa: CASSLAVRANTEAFF
cdr3_nt: TGTGCCAGCAGCTTGGCCGTCAGGGCTAACACTGAAGCTTTCTTT
d_call: .
j_call: TRBJ1-1
clone_size: few
v_call: TRBV5-6

cdr3_aa: CASSPSAGTQYF
cdr3_nt: TGTGCCAGCAGCCCCTCGGCGGGTACGCAGTATTTT
d_call: .
j_call: TRBJ2-3
clone_size: .
v_call: TRBV11-3

cdr3_aa: CASSLSLAKNIQYF
cdr3_nt: TGTGCCAGCAGTTTGTCCCTAGCCAAAAACATTCAGTACTTC
d_call: .
j_call: TRBJ2-4
clone_size: .
v_call: TRBV2

cdr3_aa: CASSQDRAGSRQPQHF
cdr3_nt: TGTGCCAGCAGCCAAGATCGGGCGGGGAGCCGGCAGCCCCAGCATTTT
d_call: .
j_call: TRBJ1-5
clone_size: .
v_call: TRBV4-2

cdr3_aa: CATLGRGAVNEKLFF
cdr3_nt: TGTGCCACCCTAGGCCGGGGGGCGGTTAATGAAAAACTGTTTTTT
d_call: .
j_call: TRBJ1-4
clone_size: few
v_call: TRBV2

cdr3_aa: CASSYSAGGGETQYF
cdr3_nt: TGTGCCAGCAGTTACTCGGCAGGGGGCGGGGAGACCCAGTACTTC
d_call: TRBD1
j_call: TRBJ2-5
clone_size: once
v_call: TRBV6-5